This T cell receptor (beta chain) was identified in a study of monozygotic twins with cystic fibrosis. Trimming stripped 0 bases from V and 4 bases from J, with 10 bases between. The CDR3 has 14 amino acids. Germline CDR1 reads LGHNA; CDR2 reads YSLEER. Regarding the study as a whole: Unrelated CF individuals shared fewer identical clonotypes than monozygotic CF twins. Age, concordance and disease severity did not associate with shared CDR3 numbers.

A note on this clone: Antigen specificity is unknown.

Libraries were prepared by immunoSEQ multiplex PCR; TCRdb keeps only in-frame clonotypes and omits some of them. The sample contains roughly 25,000 clones, 95% to 97% of which appear only once. The sample consisted of blood. This chain links TRBV4-3 with TRBJ2-7, with D uncertain. This receptor was obtained from a girl aged 2-10 years with cystic fibrosis. The CDR3 region is CASSQEDDSYEQYF. CDR3 in DNA: TGCGCCAGCAGCCAAGAGGACGACTCATACGAGCAGTACTTC.